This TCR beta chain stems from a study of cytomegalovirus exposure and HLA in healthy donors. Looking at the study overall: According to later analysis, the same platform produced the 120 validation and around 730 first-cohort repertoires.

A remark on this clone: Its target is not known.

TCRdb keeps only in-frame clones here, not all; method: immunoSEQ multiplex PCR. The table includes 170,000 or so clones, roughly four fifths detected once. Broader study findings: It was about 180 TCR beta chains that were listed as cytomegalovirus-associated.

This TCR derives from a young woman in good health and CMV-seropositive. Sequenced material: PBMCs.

CDR3 sequence: CASSEQGGEGSNQPQHF. Written as DNA, the CDR3 is TGTGCCAGCAGTGAGCAGGGGGGTGAGGGGAGCAATCAGCCCCAGCATTTT. V usage is TRBV25-1 and J usage is TRBJ1-5; 7 bases are a match to TRBD1. Trimming at V came to 3 bases and at J to 1 base, leaving 9 bases not matched to a gene. CDR1 is MGHDK, CDR2 SYGVNS, per germline. The CDR3 length is 17 residues. Supplemented by reference TRBV25-1 and TRBJ1-5, the full variable domain reads EADIYQTPRYLVIGTGKKITLECSQTMGHDKMYWYQQDPGMELHLIHYSYGVNSTEKGDLSSESTVSRIRTEHFPLTLESARPSHTSQYLCASSEQGGEGSNQPQHFGDGTRLSIL.